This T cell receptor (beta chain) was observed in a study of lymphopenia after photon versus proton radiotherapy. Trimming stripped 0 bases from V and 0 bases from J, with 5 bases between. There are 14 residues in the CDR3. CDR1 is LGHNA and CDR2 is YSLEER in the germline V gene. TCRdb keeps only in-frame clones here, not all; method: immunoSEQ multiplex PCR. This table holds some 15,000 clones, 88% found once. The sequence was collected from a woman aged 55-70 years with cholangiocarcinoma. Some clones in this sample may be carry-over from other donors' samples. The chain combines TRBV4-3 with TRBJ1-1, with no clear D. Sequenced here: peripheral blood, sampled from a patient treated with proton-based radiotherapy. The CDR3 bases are TGCGCCAGCAGCCAAGACCCCGTGAACACTGAAGCTTTCTTT. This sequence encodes CASSQDPVNTEAFF.